Listed below are T cell receptor beta chains from one sample, sequenced in a study of shared clonotypes between healthy human individuals. The assay was immunoSEQ multiplex PCR, and TCRdb's table has in-frame clones only and misses some. The data contain more than 550,000 clones, about nine tenths of them seen just once; the ten biggest clones take up 34%. The sample comprised memory CD8+ T cells from PBMCs. These receptors all come from a young man in good health. Some clones in this sample may be carry-over from other donors' samples. Both conserved end residues are part of each CDR3. A D gene is named only where the DNA matches it firmly. Not all rows give a size; the values are once, few, many and, for expanded clones, a class.

cdr3_nt,cdr3_aa,d_call,clone_size,v_call,j_call
TGTGCCAGCAGTTTGGGAGTAGCGCAATCCACAGATACGCAGTATTTT,CASSLGVAQSTDTQYF,NA,NA,TRBV27,TRBJ2-3
TGTGCCAGCAGTTCAGGGGCTGAGGTTTTCTTT,CASSSGAEVFF,NA,NA,TRBV27,TRBJ1-1
TGTGCCAGCAGCTCTATCCTAGCTCATCCGGGGTCTACAGATACGCAGTATTTT,CASSSILAHPGSTDTQYF,NA,once,TRBV7-9,TRBJ2-3
TGTGCCAGCAGCTCTCACAGCGCCGCGGGCACTGAAGCTTTCTTT,CASSSHSAAGTEAFF,NA,NA,TRBV7-8,TRBJ1-1
TGCGCCAGCAGCTTGGATTCGCGGGTGGTAGCCTACAATGAGCAGTTCTTC,CASSLDSRVVAYNEQFF,NA,NA,TRBV5-1,TRBJ2-1
TGTGCCAGCAGCTTAGGGACAGGGGCCTATGGCTACACCTTC,CASSLGTGAYGYTF,TRBD1,NA,TRBV7-9,TRBJ1-2
TGCGCCAGTAGCAGGGATGATCCGCCCCGGGATGGCTACACCTTC,CASSRDDPPRDGYTF,NA,NA,TRBV5-1,TRBJ1-2
TGTGCCAGCAGTTCCCGTTCCTACGAGCAGTACTTC,CASSSRSYEQYF,NA,NA,TRBV6-5,TRBJ2-7
TGTGCCAGCAGCGATAGCGGGAGGACCTACAATGAGCAGTTCTTC,CASSDSGRTYNEQFF,TRBD2,once,TRBV9,TRBJ2-1
TGTGCCAGTAGTATAGGGCGCTTTAGCTCCTACAATGAGCAGTTCTTC,CASSIGRFSSYNEQFF,NA,NA,TRBV19,TRBJ2-1
TGTGCCAGCAGCTTGGAAGGAACAGGTTCCTACGAGCAGTACTTC,CASSLEGTGSYEQYF,NA,NA,TRBV5-6,TRBJ2-7
TGTGCCAGCCAAACAGGGTATGAGGAAAAACTGTTTTTT,CASQTGYEEKLFF,NA,NA,TRBV7-2,TRBJ1-4
TGTGCCAGCAGTGCCCCGTTGGGATTGAGCACAGATACGCAGTATTTT,CASSAPLGLSTDTQYF,NA,NA,TRBV2,TRBJ2-3
TGTGCCAGCAGCCCACGCCCCGGGACAGATCCTTTCCGTAACTATGGCTACACCTTC,CASSPRPGTDPFRNYGYTF,TRBD1,NA,TRBV9,TRBJ1-2
TGTGCCAGCAGCTCGACTAGCGGGAGTAATGAGCAGTTCTTC,CASSSTSGSNEQFF,TRBD2,NA,TRBV7-6,TRBJ2-1
TGTGCCAGCTCACCACAGATAACCGGGACTACGCAGTATTTT,CASSPQITGTTQYF,NA,NA,TRBV18,TRBJ2-3
TGCGCCAGCGCGATAGGGGGAGGGCGTGATGAGCAGTTCTTC,CASAIGGGRDEQFF,NA,NA,TRBV5-1,TRBJ2-1
TGTGCCAGCAGCGAGTTTGACTTCACTGAAGCTTTCTTT,CASSEFDFTEAFF,NA,NA,TRBV9,TRBJ1-1
TGCGCCAGCAGCCAAGACGGGACAGGGGGCAATCCCTATGGCTACACCTTC,CASSQDGTGGNPYGYTF,TRBD1,NA,TRBV4-1,TRBJ1-2
TGTGCCAGTAGTCCATCGGGGACAGAAGCTTTCTTT,CASSPSGTEAFF,NA,once,TRBV19,TRBJ1-1
TGTGCCAGCAGTGAAGGTTGGGGGGCAGAAAGTTACGAGCAGTACTTC,CASSEGWGAESYEQYF,NA,NA,TRBV6-1,TRBJ2-7